What follows are 23 T cell receptor beta chains derived from one specimen sequenced in a study of blood T cell repertoires in COVID-19. Clones were sequenced by immunoSEQ multiplex PCR, and TCRdb holds only the in-frame ones, with some missing. The data show hundreds of thousands of clones, approximately 91% seen once. Sequencing was carried out using peripheral blood. The origin of the receptors is a woman between 65 and 79 years old with COVID-19, enrolled during active disease.

CDR3 sequence reads: CASSSSGEQYF. CDR3 DNA: TGTGCCAGCAGTAGTTCGGGGGAGCAGTACTTC. The V call is TRBV6-2 or TRBV6-3, the J call TRBJ2-7, with TRBD2 as a possible D gene (5 bases). Germline V gene lookup returns CDR1 MNHEY and CDR2 SVGEGT. CDR3 size: 11 residues. The ends were cut back, 5 bases at V and 7 bases at J, with 9 bases in the middle.

V gene TRBV30 combines with J gene TRBJ1-1, with 7 bases aligning to TRBD1. Germline lookup yields CDR1 GTSNPN and CDR2 SVGIG (reference sequence). The CDR3 is 13 residues long. Unmatched junction bases numbered 6, after V lost 5 bases and J lost 3 bases. The CDR3 region is CAWYYRGDTEAFF. The CDR3 DNA sequence: TGTGCCTGGTATTACAGGGGTGACACTGAAGCTTTCTTT. The full variable domain, its missing parts supplied by reference TRBV30 and TRBJ1-1, is SQTIHQWPATLVQPVGSPLSLECTVEGTSNPNLYWYRQAAGRGLQLLFYSVGIGQISSEVPQNLSASRPQDRQFILSSKKLLLSDSGFYLCAWYYRGDTEAFFGQGTRLTVV.

The V call is TRBV3-1 (or the pseudogene TRBV3-2), the J call TRBJ2-3; 7 bases fit TRBD1. The CDR3 covers 18 residues. Germline V gene data show CDR1 as LGHDT and CDR2 as YNNKEL (reference sequence). After removal of 3 bases from V and 4 bases from J, the junction contained 16 bases not matched to a gene. CDR3 DNA sequence: TGTGCCAGCAGCCAGTACGGACAGGTCGGCATCGGCCCAGATACGCAGTATTTT. Translation: CASSQYGQVGIGPDTQYF.

This clone appeared once. The rearrangement links TRBV30 to TRBJ1-2; D not certain. V dropped 3 bases and J dropped 7 bases, with 15 bases sitting between them. CDR1 is GTSNPN, CDR2 SVGIG, per germline (reference sequence). The CDR3 is 13 residues long. CDR3 in DNA: TGTGCCTGGAGGGCCCACACGGGTAGTGGCTACACCTTC. Amino acids: CAWRAHTGSGYTF. Full variable domain (rest looked up from reference TRBV30 and TRBJ1-2): SQTIHQWPATLVQPVGSPLSLECTVEGTSNPNLYWYRQAAGRGLQLLFYSVGIGQISSEVPQNLSASRPQDRQFILSSKKLLLSDSGFYLCAWRAHTGSGYTFGSGTRLTVV.

This clone was detected only a few times. The rearrangement uses TRBV29-1 and TRBJ1-2; 7 bases fit TRBD1. CDR3 length equals 11 residues. The trim removed 5 bases at V and 4 bases at J, leaving 1 base unmatched. Germline values: CDR1 SQVTM, CDR2 ANQGSEA. The CDR3 DNA reads as TGCAGCGTTTGGACAGGCTATGGCTACACCTTC. Its protein product is CSVWTGYGYTF.

V usage is TRBV7-9 and J usage is TRBJ2-5; a possible D gene is TRBD1 (6 bases). The CDR3 runs 15 residues. The V end lost 1 base, the J end lost 4 bases, and 13 bases lay between the germline ends. Germline CDR1 is SEHNR and CDR2 is FQNEAQ (reference sequence). The CDR3 DNA sequence: TGTGCCAGCAGCTTAGGTACAGGGATGCGAGAGACCCAGTACTTC. Its protein product is CASSLGTGMRETQYF.

The V call is TRBV10-3, the J call TRBJ2-7; TRBD1 matches at 11 bases. CDR3 size: 15 residues. J was trimmed by 4 bases and V by 1 base; bases with no gene match: 3. CDR1 ENHRY and CDR2 SYGVKD come from the germline V gene. CDR3 region: CAISELGQGEYEQYF. As DNA, the CDR3 is TGTGCCATCAGTGAGTTGGGACAGGGGGAATACGAGCAGTACTTC.

V and J are TRBV7-3 and TRBJ2-1, with TRBD2 as a possible D gene (5 bases). Germline V gene sequence: CDR1 SGHTA, CDR2 FQGTGA. This CDR3 is built from 15 residues. V was pared by 3 bases and J by 0 bases, with 9 bases between. The CDR3 DNA follows: TGTGCCAGCAGCTTTTTAGGGAGCTCCTACAATGAGCAGTTCTTC. This codes for CASSFLGSSYNEQFF.

The genes are TRBV5-4 and TRBJ2-2, with unresolved D. Germline CDR1 SGHNT, CDR2 YYREEE (reference sequence). V gave up 4 bases and J gave up 0 bases, with 10 bases separating them. There are 15 residues in the CDR3. DNA for the CDR3: TGTGCCAGCAGCCTCCCTTCCTCGAACACCGGGGAGCTGTTTTTT. It translates to CASSLPSSNTGELFF.

J is TRBJ1-4 and V is TRBV5-1; a weak D match, TRBD1 (6 bases). Germline CDR1 reads SGHRS; CDR2 reads YFSETQ. The V gene lost 1 base and the J gene lost 0 bases, with 16 bases spanning the gap. This CDR3 comprises 18 residues. In nucleotides, the CDR3 is TGCGCCAGCAGCTTGAGGGGAACAGGGATCGCAACTAATGAAAAACTGTTTTTT. This translates into CASSLRGTGIATNEKLFF.

This clone appeared a single time. The chain couples TRBV19 to TRBJ1-1; TRBD1 matches 9 bases. The trim removed 3 bases at V and 5 bases at J, leaving 7 bases unmatched. The V gene's germline CDR1 is LNHDA and CDR2 SQIVND (reference sequence). The CDR3 is 15 amino acids. CDR3 coding DNA: TGTGCCAGTAGTATTCGGGGACAGGGCGCTACTGAAGCTTTCTTT. This translates into CASSIRGQGATEAFF.

This clone was observed once. The chain has TRBV7-9 and TRBJ1-2; D unresolved. The CDR3 runs 12 residues. The germline gives CDR1 SEHNR, CDR2 FQNEAQ (reference sequence). Between the trimmed V and J ends, which lost 5 bases and 2 bases, there was a span of 6 bases. CDR3 amino acids: CASSAVNYGYTF. CDR3 DNA sequence: TGTGCCAGCAGCGCAGTGAACTATGGCTACACCTTC.

This clone was observed at least ten times. The V and J genes are TRBV6-5 and TRBJ1-1; 8 bases are a match to TRBD1. Unmatched junction bases numbered 12, after V lost 9 bases and J lost 3 bases. The CDR3 is 15 amino acids. From germline, CDR1 is MNHEY and CDR2 SVGAGI. The CDR3 DNA sequence: TGTGCCAGTTGGGGCCAGGGGGCGGGAGACACTGAAGCTTTCTTT. Amino acid sequence: CASWGQGAGDTEAFF.

In DNA form, the CDR3 reads TGTGCCAGCAGCTGGACAGTTGGGAACACTGAAGCTTTCTTT. It translates to CASSWTVGNTEAFF. The chain has TRBV5-8 and TRBJ1-1; D is possibly TRBD1 (6 bases). The germline V and J ends were trimmed by 3 bases and 1 base, with 10 bases remaining between them. Looked up from germline, CDR1 is SGHTS and CDR2 is YDEGEE. The length of the CDR3 is 14 residues.

CDR3 residues: CASTRGLAGDNEQFF. Here the CDR3 DNA reads TGCGCCAGCACCCGGGGACTAGCGGGGGACAATGAGCAGTTCTTC. V gene TRBV5-1 combines with J gene TRBJ2-1; 14 nucleotides line up with TRBD2. The germline V gene encodes CDR1 SGHRS and CDR2 YFSETQ. V gave up 6 bases and J gave up 5 bases; unmatched junction bases: 4. This CDR3 comprises 15 residues.

The V and J genes are TRBV19 and TRBJ2-3; possibly TRBD1 for D (5 bases). This CDR3 is 15 amino acids long. Trimming took off 1 base at V and 1 base at J, with 9 bases between the two ends. Germline-derived CDR1 and CDR2 are LNHDA and SQIVND (reference sequence). The CDR3 spells CASSIAGRGTDTQYF. Written as DNA, the CDR3 is TGTGCCAGTAGTATAGCGGGCAGGGGCACAGATACGCAGTATTTT.

The genes are TRBV5-1 and TRBJ1-1, with 8 bases matching TRBD1. The CDR3 totals 16 residues. Germline V lookup: CDR1 SGHRS, CDR2 YFSETQ. The J segment lost 5 bases and the V segment lost 3 bases, leaving 12 bases of the junction unmatched. CDR3 sequence (DNA): TGCGCCAGCAGCTCCAAGACCCAGGGGGCAGGAACTGAAGCTTTCTTT. It translates to CASSSKTQGAGTEAFF.

V and J are TRBV27 and TRBJ1-2, with D possibly being TRBD1 (5 bases). The CDR3 is made up of 15 amino acids. Germline CDR1 reads MNHEY; CDR2 reads SMNVEV (reference sequence). Trimming left V 3 bases short and J 4 bases short, with 15 bases between. The CDR3 is CASSFSPGVPYGYTF. The CDR3, as DNA: TGTGCCAGCAGTTTTAGCCCGGGGGTTCCCTATGGCTACACCTTC.

The chain has TRBV5-4 and TRBJ1-4; 7 bases are a match to TRBD1. The V gene's germline CDR1 is SGHNT and CDR2 YYREEE (reference sequence). V trimming: 3 bases; J trimming: 0 bases; junction bases outside the gene matches: 14. The CDR3 is made up of 19 amino acids. The CDR3 DNA is TGTGCCAGCAGCTACGGGACAGCACCACTTTCTGCAACTAATGAAAAACTGTTTTTT. Translating gives CASSYGTAPLSATNEKLFF.

V is TRBV5-3 and J is TRBJ1-2, with 9 nucleotides matching TRBD1. TRBV5-3 is flagged as an ORF with uncertain function. There are 15 residues in the CDR3. J lost 4 bases, V lost 4 bases, and 8 bases had no gene match. The DNA for the CDR3 is TGTGCCAGAAGCCCCTGGACAGGGGAAGTCTATGGCTACACCTTC. It specifies CARSPWTGEVYGYTF.

The J gene is TRBJ1-2, the V gene TRBV24-1; TRBD1 might be the D (6 bases). The CDR3 contains 11 residues. V was clipped by 9 bases and J by 5 bases, with 9 bases between them. Per germline, CDR1 KGHDR and CDR2 SFDVKD. The CDR3 region has the DNA TGTGCCACCTCCAGGGGATATGGCTACACCTTC. It encodes CATSRGYGYTF.

The CDR3 loop is CASNLGLAENEQYF. The CDR3 coding sequence is TGTGCCAGCAACCTGGGACTAGCCGAGAACGAGCAGTACTTC. The chain is built from TRBV9 and TRBJ2-7; 9 bases line up with TRBD2. The CDR3 consists of 14 residues. Germline trimming cut 6 bases from V and 5 bases from J; bases unmatched to any gene: 9. Germline V lookup: CDR1 SGDLS, CDR2 YYNGEE.

This clone was recorded once. The CDR3 sequence: CAISGGGQGHGYTF. The CDR3 bases are TGTGCCATCAGTGGTGGGGGACAGGGTCATGGCTACACCTTC. The chain couples TRBV10-3 to TRBJ1-2; 9 bases line up with TRBD1. The CDR3 has 14 residues. J was trimmed by 6 bases and V by 4 bases; bases with no gene match: 6. CDR1 and CDR2 from the germline V gene are ENHRY and SYGVKD.